Each of the 24 T cell receptor beta chains below was sequenced from the same sample in a study of blood T cell repertoires in COVID-19. TCRdb's table, derived via immunoSEQ multiplex PCR, lists solely in-frame clones and lacks some. The data show under 100,000 clones, approximately 92% seen once. Sample: peripheral blood. The receptor set was obtained from a woman aged 55-75 years with active COVID-19.

The V gene is TRBV4-1, the J gene TRBJ2-2; TRBD1 agrees at 9 bases. CDR3 length: 16 residues. Trimming at V came to 2 bases and at J to 5 bases, leaving 6 bases not matched to a gene. Germline-derived CDR1 and CDR2 are MGHRA and YSYEKL. CDR3 amino acids: CASSQNPGQGTGELFF. CDR3 DNA sequence: TGCGCCAGCAGCCAAAATCCGGGACAGGGAACCGGGGAGCTGTTTTTT.

The genes are TRBV3-1 (or the pseudogene TRBV3-2) and TRBJ1-2; no clear D gene. V gave up 4 bases and J gave up 5 bases, with 11 bases separating them. CDR3 size: 13 residues. CDR1 and CDR2 (germline): LGHDT, YNNKEL (reference sequence). This chain's CDR3 is CASSPVGFYGYTF. DNA of the CDR3: TGTGCCAGCAGCCCAGTGGGCTTTTATGGCTACACCTTC.

The chain combines TRBV28 with TRBJ2-7, with 13 bases matching TRBD2. Germline V gene lookup returns CDR1 MDHEN and CDR2 SYDVKM. The CDR3 is 17 residues long. V shed 5 bases, J shed 5 bases, and the junction held 12 bases outside the gene matches. The chain's CDR3 is CASSPGTSGMRGDEQYF. Here the CDR3 DNA reads TGTGCCAGCAGTCCCGGGACTAGCGGGATGAGGGGCGACGAGCAGTACTTC. Full variable domain (outside the CDR3, taken from reference TRBV28 and TRBJ2-7): DVKVTQSSRYLVKRTGEKVFLECVQDMDHENMFWYRQDPGLGLRLIYFSYDVKMKEKGDIPEGYSVSREKKERFSLILESASTNQTSMYLCASSPGTSGMRGDEQYFGPGTRLTVT.

The chain uses TRBV6-1 and TRBJ1-3, with 9 bases aligning to TRBD1. Trimming removed 2 bases from V and 2 bases from J; junction bases left unmatched: 7. This CDR3 is 17 amino acids long. CDR1 is MNHNS, CDR2 SASEGT, per germline. CDR3 region: CASSEWTGDYTGNTIYF. The CDR3 DNA reads as TGTGCCAGCAGTGAATGGACAGGGGACTACACTGGAAACACCATATATTTT.

The J gene is TRBJ2-7, the V gene TRBV28, with TRBD1 matching over 7 bases. The V gene end was trimmed by 6 bases and the J gene end by 0 bases; junction bases not matched to a gene: 5. This CDR3 region has 14 residues. Per germline, CDR1 MDHEN and CDR2 SYDVKM. CDR3 sequence (DNA): TGTGCCAGCAGACCCGACAGGGCCTCCTACGAGCAGTACTTC. Encoded protein: CASRPDRASYEQYF.

CDR3 nucleotides: TGTGCCAGCAGTTTTGACAGGCACAACCCGAACACTGAAGCTTTCTTT. Encoded protein: CASSFDRHNPNTEAFF. The V call is TRBV28, the J call TRBJ1-1; possibly TRBD1 for D (6 bases). Between the trimmed V and J ends, which lost 3 bases and 1 base, there was a span of 15 bases. This CDR3 is 16 amino acids long. Per germline, CDR1 MDHEN and CDR2 SYDVKM.

V and J are TRBV6-5 and TRBJ1-5; D might be TRBD1 (6 bases). Trimming left V 7 bases short and J 4 bases short, with 17 bases between. The CDR3 is 15 amino acids. In germline, CDR1 is MNHEY, CDR2 SVGAGI. In DNA form, the CDR3 reads TGTGCCAGCACCCCCCGCCGGGACAATAATCAGCCCCAGCATTTT. Its translation: CASTPRRDNNQPQHF.

This chain uses TRBV5-4 with TRBJ2-7; TRBD1 might be the D (5 bases). The V and J ends lost 4 bases and 2 bases respectively, with 16 bases between them. The CDR3 extends over 15 amino acids. Germline loops: CDR1 SGHNT, CDR2 YYREEE (reference sequence). The CDR3 nucleotides read TGTGCCAGCAGCCCCTCATCGGTAGGGGCCTACGAGCAGTACTTC. Its translation is CASSPSSVGAYEQYF.

Worth noting for this clone: Other DNA sequences in this specimen translate into the identical CDR3. The chain employs TRBV4-1 and TRBJ1-5, with TRBD1 matching over 8 bases. Trimming cost V 0 bases and J 1 base; bases outside gene matches: 5. The CDR3 covers 17 residues. From germline, CDR1 is MGHRA and CDR2 YSYEKL. CDR3 sequence reads: CASSQEQGARSNQPQHF. In nucleotides, the CDR3 is TGCGCCAGCAGCCAAGAGCAGGGGGCGCGAAGCAATCAGCCCCAGCATTTT.

This clone was seen once. In nucleotides, the CDR3 is TGTGCCAGCAGCGGACTAGCGGGAGGCCACGAGCAGTACTTC. It is translated as CASSGLAGGHEQYF. The gene calls are TRBV27 and TRBJ2-7; 14 bases line up with TRBD2. The CDR3 extends over 14 amino acids. The trim removed 6 bases at V and 5 bases at J, leaving 3 bases unmatched. Germline V gene lookup returns CDR1 MNHEY and CDR2 SMNVEV (reference sequence).

Here the CDR3 reads CASSELVTGEAGELFF. DNA of the CDR3: TGTGCCAGCAGTGAATTGGTGACAGGGGAGGCCGGGGAGCTGTTTTTT. This sequence joins TRBV6-1 and TRBJ2-2; 8 bases are a match to TRBD1. J was trimmed by 6 bases and V by 2 bases; bases with no gene match: 8. Germline CDR1 is MNHNS and CDR2 is SASEGT. This CDR3 has 16 amino acids.

The chain has TRBV19 and TRBJ2-1; D is perhaps TRBD2 (6 bases). This CDR3 has 13 residues. Per germline, CDR1 LNHDA and CDR2 SQIVND (reference sequence). Between the trimmed V and J ends, which lost 9 bases and 6 bases, there was a span of 15 bases. CDR3 region: CASLSGPFNEQFF. In nucleotides, the CDR3 is TGTGCCAGCCTTAGCGGACCTTTCAATGAGCAGTTCTTC.

The chain combines TRBV10-3 with TRBJ1-2, with D maybe TRBD1 (5 bases). V lost 0 bases, J lost 8 bases, and 25 bases lay in between. Germline-derived CDR1 and CDR2 are ENHRY and SYGVKD. This CDR3 is 18 amino acids long. CDR3 bases: TGTGCCATCAGTGAGTCGACTCGACAGTACCAAACCCGGCAGGGCTACACCTTC. The encoded protein is CAISESTRQYQTRQGYTF.

The chain uses TRBV14 and TRBJ2-2; 7 nucleotides line up with TRBD1. Losses at the gene ends were 1 base for V and 6 bases for J; bases not matched to a gene: 8. Per germline, CDR1 SGHDN and CDR2 FVKESK. The CDR3 is 16 residues long. CDR3 nucleotides: TGTGCCAGCAGCCAAGTACGGACAGGACGGGCCGGGGAGCTGTTTTTT. Translation: CASSQVRTGRAGELFF.

J is TRBJ1-3 and V is TRBV21-1; the table gives TRBD1 as D, unverified against the DNA. TRBV21-1 is marked as a pseudogene. The CDR3 has 17 residues. The CDR3 loop is CARPLLLDRDGGNTIYF. The CDR3 region has the DNA TGTGCCAGACCCCTCCTTTTAGACAGGGACGGTGGAAACACCATATATTTT.

This chain joins TRBV11-2 and TRBJ2-1; D remains ambiguous. CDR1 is SGHAT, CDR2 FQNNGV, per germline. This CDR3 has 15 amino acids. The V and J ends lost 1 base and 1 base respectively, with 8 bases between them. The CDR3 DNA reads TGTGCCAGCAGCTTAGGACTGTCTTCCTACAATGAGCAGTTCTTC. Amino acid sequence: CASSLGLSSYNEQFF.

The chain couples TRBV10-3 to TRBJ2-1, with unresolved D. This CDR3 is 15 amino acids long. V was shortened by 4 bases and J by 0 bases, with 10 bases between the two germline ends. CDR1 is ENHRY, CDR2 SYGVKD, per germline. This chain's CDR3 is CAISAQQSSYNEQFF. As DNA, the CDR3 is TGTGCCATCAGTGCCCAACAGAGCTCCTACAATGAGCAGTTCTTC.

With regard to this clone: Other DNA variants within this sample encode the same CDR3. The chain is built from TRBV10-3 and TRBJ2-3; TRBD2 aligns across 7 bases. V was clipped by 6 bases and J by 0 bases; unmatched bases: 12. The V gene's germline CDR1 is ENHRY and CDR2 SYGVKD. CDR3 length: 17 amino acids. The CDR3 DNA reads TGTGCCATCAGAACGGGGGGTCCCCGTGCTAGCACAGATACGCAGTATTTT. It is translated as CAIRTGGPRASTDTQYF.

The V call is TRBV6-6, the J call TRBJ1-2, with D tentatively TRBD1 (6 bases). The CDR3 covers 14 residues. Trimming stripped 6 bases from V and 7 bases from J, with 18 bases between. In germline, CDR1 is MNHNY, CDR2 SVGAGI (reference sequence). CDR3 sequence reads: CASRGQSSPLGYTF. In DNA, the CDR3 is TGTGCCAGCAGAGGACAGTCCAGCCCCCTTGGCTACACCTTC.

The rearrangement links TRBV5-1 to TRBJ2-7; tentative D call: TRBD2 (7 bases). The CDR3 covers 13 residues. CDR1 SGHRS and CDR2 YFSETQ come from the germline V gene. Trimming cost V 5 bases and J 4 bases, with 13 bases left between them. The DNA for the CDR3 is TGCGCCAGCAGGGCGGGGGCCGGGTACGAGCAGTACTTC. Protein sequence: CASRAGAGYEQYF.

The J gene is TRBJ2-1, the V gene TRBV6-2 or TRBV6-3; D is possibly TRBD1 (6 bases). Germline assignment: CDR1 MNHEY and CDR2 SVGEGT. The CDR3 sequence is 16 residues long. V lost 5 bases and J lost 8, with 22 bases in between. CDR3 loop: CASSQKQGFNSHEQFF. CDR3 nucleotides: TGTGCCAGCAGTCAAAAACAGGGTTTTAATTCGCATGAGCAGTTCTTC.

This sequence joins TRBV9 and TRBJ2-2; 7 bases are a match to TRBD2. V shed 0 bases, J shed 4 bases, and the junction held 3 bases outside the gene matches. Germline V CDR1 and CDR2: SGDLS, YYNGEE. The length of the CDR3 is 15 residues. The CDR3 loop reads CASSVGGEGTGELFF. The CDR3 nucleotides read TGTGCCAGCAGCGTAGGTGGGGAGGGCACCGGGGAGCTGTTTTTT.

This chain uses TRBV11-2 with TRBJ2-2; D is perhaps TRBD1 (6 bases). Germline CDR1 SGHAT, CDR2 FQNNGV. V gave up 1 base and J gave up 2 bases, with 11 bases separating them. The CDR3 runs 16 residues. The CDR3, as DNA: TGTGCCAGCAGCTTAGGCTGGGGGACAAACACCGGGGAGCTGTTTTTT. Protein: CASSLGWGTNTGELFF.

The J gene is TRBJ2-7, the V gene TRBV6-5; possibly TRBD2 for D (6 bases). Trimming removed 7 bases at V and 0 bases at J, with 13 bases between. Germline V gives CDR1 MNHEY, CDR2 SVGAGI. CDR3 size: 14 residues. CDR3 residues: CASKREYPSYEQYF. The CDR3 nucleotides read TGTGCCAGCAAACGGGAGTACCCCTCCTACGAGCAGTACTTC.